Below, one T cell receptor beta chain is given with its context. Its target is unknown. The time point was: week 35, safety follow-up. Doses consisted of 300 ug of mutant IDH1 20-mer peptide each, paired with topical imiquimod. This record comes from a study of a mutant IDH1 vaccine in newly diagnosed glioma. About the research overall: Treated patients comprised about 60% males and around 38% females, mean age about 44 years. Most had both radiotherapy and temozolomide beforehand; others had only one. In the visit schedule, V12 fell in week 35, while V13 fell in week 47.

This table comes from immunoSEQ multiplex PCR, and its TCRdb copy is limited to in-frame clones, with some not included. Altogether approximately 50,000 clones are present, roughly 90% being singletons, with the ten largest covering 1.6%. Unmatched junction bases numbered 4, after V lost 8 bases and J lost 5 bases. The CDR3 length is 13 residues. CDR1 is MDHEN, CDR2 SYDVKM, per germline. The origin of this receptor is a man aged 35-49 years with glioma. Sequencing was performed on PBMCs, taken from a glioma patient whose treatment included an IDH1 peptide vaccine. V usage is TRBV28 and J usage is TRBJ1-4, with 8 nucleotides matching TRBD1. The CDR3 sequence is CASGGTGNEKLFF. CDR3 sequence (DNA): TGTGCCAGCGGGGGGACAGGCAATGAAAAACTGTTTTTT.